The T cell receptor beta chain described here comes from a study of beta chain features in type 1 diabetes. This CDR3 comprises 16 residues. J gave up 6 bases and V 5 bases, and 15 bases lay outside the gene matches. In germline, CDR1 is SGHTA, CDR2 FQGNSA. Every isolated RNA sample was fully reverse transcribed, so sequencing captured expressed TCRB transcripts. Measured with immunoSEQ multiplex PCR; TCRdb has only the in-frame clones, and not every one. There are about 360,000 clones in the sample; around an eighth occur only once, and 0.015% to 0.02% lies in the top ten. Sequencing was done on a sample of naive CD4+ T cells from blood. The J gene is TRBJ2-5, the V gene TRBV7-2; TRBD1 matches 7 bases. This TCR derives from a man younger than 35 in good health. CDR3 bases: TGTGCCAGCAGCCTAATAAGGAAAGGGGGCTGGAAGACCCAGTACTTC. Residues: CASSLIRKGGWKTQYF.